This T cell receptor (beta chain) was retrieved from a study of graft-versus-host responses after intestinal transplantation. The authors plated some 200,000 CFSE-labeled responder cells with some 200,000 irradiated, violet-dye-labeled stimulator cells. Germline CDR1 SNHLY, CDR2 FYNNEI. V was trimmed by 10 bases and J by 5 bases, leaving 13 bases between them. The CDR3 sequence is 12 residues long. Method: immunoSEQ multiplex PCR; TCRdb's copy keeps in-frame clones and lacks some. The sample shows 15,000 to 20,000 clones, 38% of them seen only once. Study results and limitations: Peak GvH clone levels in circulation were associated with early post-transplant HvG declines.

This receptor was identified in a human patient who received an intestinal transplant. The J gene is TRBJ2-3, the V gene TRBV2; no definite D call. Specimen: alloreactive CD8+ T cells from a mixed lymphocyte reaction culture, collected before intestinal transplant. Subset here: CFSE-low proliferating T cells sorted from approximately 6-day pre-transplant mixed lymphocyte reaction (GvH or HvG direction). As DNA, the CDR3 is TGTGCCACCGGATGGCGCGGAGATACGCAGTATTTT. It codes for CATGWRGDTQYF.